The present T cell receptor (beta chain) was sequenced within a study of T cell clonality in common variable immunodeficiency. Study-wide points: CVID subjects had higher TCRbeta clonality than healthy controls, most marked in about a third. Common variable immunodeficiency TCR beta sequences reportedly had fewer deletions and N-nucleotide insertions.

Each donor provided roughly 4.5 to 8.5 ml of heparinized whole blood. With regard to this clone: Its antigen is currently unknown. The observed sequence ends 3 residues before the CDR3 terminus, with the missing tail filled in from the germline J gene. This specimen includes other DNA sequences encoding the same CDR3.

TCRdb keeps only in-frame clones here, not all; method: immunoSEQ multiplex PCR. The counts give tens of thousands of clones, none of them seen only once; 13% is held by the top ten. V trimming: 4 bases; J trimming: 7 bases; junction bases outside the gene matches: 8. This CDR3 contains 16 residues. Germline loops: CDR1 SGHRS, CDR2 YFSETQ. The chain uses TRBV5-1 and TRBJ2-1, with 13 bases lining up with TRBD2. The specimen was peripheral blood mononuclear cells. The receptor was isolated from a person between 18 and 69 years old in good health. CDR3 in amino acids: CASSPRTSGGKNEQFF. The sequenced part of the CDR3 DNA is TGCGCCAGCAGCCCACGGACTAGCGGGGGCAAAAATGAG.